Following are 20 T cell receptor beta chains from one sample sequenced in a study of T cell repertoires in ileal Crohn's disease (dated by TCRdb to about 2019). The sample's time point label is to be understood as: neoterminal ileum biopsy at postoperative endoscopy, about 6 months after surgery. Receptor libraries were prepared by the immunoSEQ multiplex PCR assay. Entries here come from immuneACCESS through TCRdb and include only in-frame sequences with V and J called. Some clones fail to appear in such tables; in the studies checked, an unresolved V gene covers under half of the shortfall, and the cause of the remainder is unknown. A total of more than 9,500 clones appear in this sample, 80% to 85% of them only once. About 11% of the sample is in the top ten clones. The source material was ileal tissue. The receptors derive from an adult with Crohn's disease.

In DNA, the CDR3 is TGTGCCAGCAGACACAGTGCCACCGGGGAGCTGTTTTTT. Translated: CASRHSATGELFF. The V call is TRBV5-8, the J call TRBJ2-2; no clear D. Germline V lookup: CDR1 SGHTS, CDR2 YDEGEE. V dropped 5 bases and J dropped 4 bases, with 9 bases sitting between them. The CDR3 sequence is 13 residues long.

This clone was observed once. This chain joins TRBV19 and TRBJ2-2; the match to TRBD1 covers 10 bases. V was pared by 5 bases and J by 6 bases, with 9 bases of the junction left unmatched. The CDR3 is 16 residues long. Per germline, CDR1 LNHDA and CDR2 SQIVND (reference sequence). This chain's CDR3 is CASSLTTGGFAGELFF. The CDR3 DNA reads TGTGCCAGTAGTTTGACGACAGGGGGCTTTGCCGGGGAGCTGTTTTTT.

This chain links TRBV5-6 with TRBJ2-7, with 8 positions matching TRBD1. The CDR3 length is 13 residues. V trimming: 4 bases; J trimming: 6 bases; junction bases outside the gene matches: 6. Germline CDR1 is SGHDT and CDR2 is YYEEEE. CDR3 amino acids: CASSLDRGGEQYF. The CDR3 nucleotides read TGTGCCAGCAGCCTAGACAGGGGTGGCGAGCAGTACTTC.

This chain links TRBV9 with TRBJ2-1; 11 bases match TRBD2. Germline CDR1 and CDR2: SGDLS and YYNGEE. J lost 4 bases, V lost 7 bases, and 7 bases had no gene match. The CDR3 has 15 amino acids. CDR3 coding DNA: TGTGCCAGCGGCCCGGGACTAGCGGAGTACAATGAGCAGTTCTTC. It is translated as CASGPGLAEYNEQFF.

V and J are TRBV2 and TRBJ2-7; no reliable D call. This CDR3 comprises 13 residues. The V gene lost 1 base and the J gene lost 1 base, with 5 bases spanning the gap. From germline, CDR1 is SNHLY and CDR2 FYNNEI. CDR3 sequence reads: CASSEERSYEQYF. The CDR3 DNA reads as TGTGCCAGCAGTGAAGAACGGTCCTACGAGCAGTACTTC.

The chain carries TRBV7-2 and TRBJ2-1; 8 nucleotides match TRBD2. Germline V lookup: CDR1 SGHTA, CDR2 FQGNSA. J lost 7 bases, V lost 1 base, and 6 bases had no gene match. CDR3 length: 15 amino acids. The CDR3 region is CASSLDGRAGNEQFF. DNA for the CDR3: TGTGCCAGCAGCTTAGACGGGAGGGCCGGTAATGAGCAGTTCTTC.

V gene TRBV6-6 combines with J gene TRBJ1-3, with TRBD1 matching 10 bases. Germline V CDR1 and CDR2: MNHNY, SVGAGI (reference sequence). V lost 7 bases to trimming and J lost 3 bases; unmatched junction nucleotides: 3. The length of the CDR3 is 14 residues. CDR3: CASKDRGGGNTIYF. The CDR3 nucleotides are TGTGCCAGCAAGGACAGGGGGGGTGGAAACACCATATATTTT.

The gene calls are TRBV9 and TRBJ2-3, with D possibly TRBD2 on 6 matching bases. Germline assignment: CDR1 SGDLS and CDR2 YYNGEE. V lost 1 base to trimming and J lost 2 bases, with 11 bases between them. This CDR3 spans 15 amino acids. Written as DNA, the CDR3 is TGTGCCAGCAGCGTACGGCGGGGAATCACAGATACGCAGTATTTT. This translates into CASSVRRGITDTQYF.

The genes are TRBV11-2 and TRBJ1-1, with 7 nucleotides matching TRBD1. Germline CDR1 SGHAT, CDR2 FQNNGV. J gave up 1 base and V 4 bases, and 6 bases lay outside the gene matches. The CDR3 loop spans 15 amino acids. This CDR3 is CASSSGGQGNTEAFF. CDR3 in DNA: TGTGCCAGCAGCTCAGGGGGACAAGGGAACACTGAAGCTTTCTTT.

This clone appeared a single time. The chain couples TRBV5-4 to TRBJ1-2, with TRBD1 matching over 11 bases. CDR1 is SGHNT, CDR2 YYREEE, per germline (reference sequence). Germline trimming cut 4 bases from V and 4 bases from J; bases unmatched to any gene: 6. The CDR3 is 15 residues long. The CDR3 DNA follows: TGTGCCAGCAGCCACGGACAGGGGGCCATCTATGGCTACACCTTC. As protein: CASSHGQGAIYGYTF.

The rearrangement uses TRBV29-1 and TRBJ2-5; maybe TRBD1 (6 bases). Trimming removed 6 bases from V and 3 bases from J, with 11 bases in between. Looked up from germline, CDR1 is SQVTM and CDR2 is ANQGSEA. CDR3 length equals 12 residues. DNA of the CDR3: TGCAGCGTCGGCAGGACAGAAGAGACCCAGTACTTC. Protein sequence: CSVGRTEETQYF.

This rearrangement joins TRBV5-4 to TRBJ2-7; 8 bases fit TRBD2. With 2 bases clipped from V and 7 bases from J, the junction kept 11 bases outside the gene matches. This CDR3 has 15 amino acids. Per germline, CDR1 SGHNT and CDR2 YYREEE (reference sequence). CDR3 DNA sequence: TGTGCCAGCAGCTTAAGGCTAGCGGGCTCGGGGGAGCAGTACTTC. The encoded protein is CASSLRLAGSGEQYF.

The chain uses TRBV6-4 and TRBJ2-1, with D maybe TRBD2 (9 bases). The CDR3 extends over 15 amino acids. V was trimmed by 2 bases and J by 10 bases, leaving 18 bases between them. Per germline, CDR1 MRHNA and CDR2 SNTAGT. The CDR3, as DNA: TGTGCCAGCAGTGACCTGGCGGGGGGGGACAGGGAGCAGTTCTTC. Encoded protein: CASSDLAGGDREQFF.

This chain links TRBV6-6 with TRBJ2-1, with unresolved D. Germline CDR1 MNHNY, CDR2 SVGAGI (reference sequence). The CDR3 has 12 amino acids. The V and J ends lost 2 bases and 5 bases respectively, with 4 bases between them. The CDR3 protein is CASSYADNEQFF. The CDR3 nucleotides are TGTGCCAGCAGTTACGCGGACAATGAGCAGTTCTTC.

J is TRBJ2-1 and V is TRBV5-1; TRBD1 is a possible D gene (5 bases). The CDR3 length is 13 residues. The germline V and J ends were trimmed by 4 bases and 12 bases, with 17 bases remaining between them. CDR1 SGHRS and CDR2 YFSETQ come from the germline V gene. The CDR3 bases are TGCGCCAGCAGCCCAGACAGCCACCTTGGGCAGTTCTTC. This sequence encodes CASSPDSHLGQFF.

The chain links TRBV19 to TRBJ2-7; 10 bases are a match to TRBD1. The germline gives CDR1 LNHDA, CDR2 SQIVND (reference sequence). V lost 5 bases, J lost 5 bases, and 6 bases stayed unmatched. The CDR3 covers 14 residues. CDR3 sequence (DNA): TGTGCCAGTAGTCAGACAGGGGGCTTCAACGAGCAGTACTTC. It is translated as CASSQTGGFNEQYF.

The V call is TRBV27, the J call TRBJ2-1; 16 bases are a match to TRBD2. Unmatched junction bases numbered 14, after V lost 2 bases and J lost 1 base. From germline, CDR1 is MNHEY and CDR2 SMNVEV (reference sequence). The CDR3 runs to 22 residues. This CDR3 reads CASSLSRVWGLAGGKSYNEQFF. CDR3 sequence (DNA): TGTGCCAGCAGTTTAAGCCGAGTTTGGGGACTAGCGGGGGGGAAATCCTACAATGAGCAGTTCTTC.

The chain recombines TRBV2 with TRBJ2-7; 10 nucleotides align to TRBD1. The germline CDR1 and CDR2 sequences are SNHLY and FYNNEI. This CDR3 is built from 13 residues. The trim removed 6 bases at V and 5 bases at J, leaving 4 bases unmatched. CDR3 loop: CASRATGGHEQYF. The CDR3 region has the DNA TGTGCCAGCAGAGCGACAGGGGGCCACGAGCAGTACTTC.

This clone appeared once. V and J are TRBV9 and TRBJ2-3; D remains unclear. The CDR3 runs to 12 residues. The V and J ends lost 4 bases and 6 bases respectively, with 9 bases between them. Germline V gene sequence: CDR1 SGDLS, CDR2 YYNGEE. CDR3 nucleotides: TGTGCCAGCAGCCCGACTTTCGATACGCAGTATTTT. This codes for CASSPTFDTQYF.

V is TRBV5-1 and J is TRBJ2-3, with 7 bases aligning to TRBD1. Germline-derived CDR1 and CDR2 are SGHRS and YFSETQ. The CDR3 is 16 amino acids. V lost 3 bases to trimming and J lost 5 bases; unmatched junction nucleotides: 12. This CDR3 is CASSWLLGGGEDTQYF. CDR3 in DNA: TGCGCCAGCAGCTGGCTTCTAGGGGGCGGCGAAGATACGCAGTATTTT.